The 25 T cell receptor beta chains below all came from one sample that was sequenced in a study of T cell repertoires in aging, cancer and after chemotherapy. A mixed TRB-A/B primer pool amplified rearranged TRB by multiplex touch-down PCR. TCRdb re-called the multiplex PCR reads through MiXCR, storing one row per CDR3 protein. The data hold several hundred distinct CDR3 sequences, with around 25% observed a single time. Peripheral blood genomic DNA, not sorted cells or RNA, was the template. Sequencing was carried out using blood. Every receptor here comes from a human donor with a solid tumor.

By share of the sample, this clonotype is large. The genes are TRBV19 and TRBJ2-3; 11 bases map to TRBD2. CDR1 is LNHDA and CDR2 is SQIVND in the germline V gene (reference sequence). CDR3 length equals 18 residues. The J segment lost 2 bases and the V segment lost 5 bases, leaving 12 bases of the junction unmatched. CDR3 in DNA: TGTGCCAGTAGTGCGGGACTAGCGGTGGCCCGGGTCACAGATACGCAGTATTTT. This sequence encodes CASSAGLAVARVTDTQYF.

In its sample, this clonotype ranks as large. The V and J genes are TRBV6-5 and TRBJ2-5; 9 bases line up with TRBD2. The CDR3 is 13 residues long. CDR1 is MNHEY and CDR2 is SVGAGI in the germline V gene. The V and J ends lost 5 bases and 4 bases, in that order; junction bases with no gene match: 2. This chain's CDR3 is CASSSGGRETQYF. The CDR3 DNA follows: TGTGCCAGCAGTAGCGGGGGGCGAGAGACCCAGTACTTC.

This clonotype counts as large (0.1 to 1%). This chain joins TRBV6-4 and TRBJ1-2, with D unclear. The V gene's germline CDR1 is MRHNA and CDR2 SNTAGT. Trimming pared 4 bases from V and 6 bases from J, leaving 12 bases between. CDR3 size: 13 residues. CDR3 DNA sequence: TGTGCCAGCAGTGCCTCCCCGGTAGATGGCTACACCTTC. This translates into CASSASPVDGYTF.

The rearrangement links TRBV20-1 to TRBJ2-1; TRBD2 agrees at 7 bases. Germline V gives CDR1 DFQATT, CDR2 SNEGSKA (reference sequence). There are 12 residues in the CDR3. Unmatched junction bases numbered 4, after V lost 1 base and J lost 10 bases. The CDR3 is CSARGRAGEQFF. The DNA of the CDR3 is TGCAGTGCTAGAGGACGAGCGGGAGAGCAGTTCTTC.

Regarding this clonotype: This sequence may be a read error, since a much larger clone differs from it by one base. The rearrangement links TRBV27 to TRBJ2-7; TRBD2 might be the D (5 bases). Trimming removed 4 bases from V and 5 bases from J, with 15 bases in between. The CDR3 has 14 amino acids. Germline-derived CDR1 and CDR2 are MNHEY and SMNVEV (reference sequence). CDR3: CASSSFEGVHEQYF. The CDR3, as DNA: TGTGCCAGCAGTTCCTTTGAGGGAGTTCACGAGCAGTACTTC.

This clonotype has just one count. The rearrangement links TRBV7-9 to TRBJ2-7; D is perhaps TRBD1 or TRBD2 (6 bases each). The V gene lost 4 bases and the J gene lost 3 bases, with 13 bases spanning the gap. Germline V gene data show CDR1 as SEHNR and CDR2 as FQNEAQ (reference sequence). CDR3 size: 14 residues. This CDR3 reads CASSSLGGGYEQYF. CDR3 DNA sequence: TGTGCCAGCAGCTCTCTGGGGGGCGGCTACGAGCAGTACTTC.

This chain uses TRBV20-1 with TRBJ1-1, with 8 bases identical to TRBD1. The J segment lost 3 bases and the V segment lost 6 bases, leaving 9 bases of the junction unmatched. CDR3 length equals 14 residues. Germline V gives CDR1 DFQATT, CDR2 SNEGSKA (reference sequence). The DNA for the CDR3 is TGCAGTGCCGACAGGGGCGGTCTGGACACTGAAGCTTTCTTT. Amino acid sequence: CSADRGGLDTEAFF.

The CDR3 nucleotides read TGTGCCAGCAGTCTAAGCATTCAATCAGGGGAGCAGTACTTC. As protein: CASSLSIQSGEQYF. This sequence joins TRBV12-3 or TRBV12-4 and TRBJ2-7; maybe TRBD1 (5 bases). V was shortened by 5 bases and J by 7 bases, with 18 bases between the two germline ends. CDR3 size: 14 residues.

V gene TRBV20-1 combines with J gene TRBJ1-6, with TRBD1 matching over 10 bases. V shed 5 bases and J 4 bases; nucleotides not matched to a gene: 11. From germline, CDR1 is DFQATT and CDR2 SNEGSKA (reference sequence). The CDR3 length is 17 residues. CDR3 sequence: CSAEGQGSTGYNSPLHF. The CDR3 coding sequence is TGCAGTGCTGAGGGACAGGGGAGCACGGGGTATAATTCACCCCTCCACTTT.

This clonotype has a handful of counts. The V and J genes are TRBV24-1 and TRBJ2-7; tentatively, D is TRBD1 (6 bases). V lost 4 bases to trimming and J lost 0 bases, with 15 bases between them. Germline V gives CDR1 KGHDR, CDR2 SFDVKD. The CDR3 is 16 residues long. The CDR3 loop reads CATSDDRPRRSYEQYF. The CDR3 DNA sequence: TGTGCCACCAGTGACGACAGGCCCAGACGCTCCTACGAGCAGTACTTC.

The chain combines TRBV20-1 with TRBJ2-2; 9 bases are shared with TRBD2. V was clipped by 1 base and J by 7 bases; unmatched bases: 7. The CDR3 consists of 15 residues. CDR1 is DFQATT, CDR2 SNEGSKA, per germline (reference sequence). The CDR3 DNA reads TGCAGTGCTAGAGGGGATAGCGGGGGTGGCGGGGAGCTGTTTTTT. Translation gives CSARGDSGGGGELFF.

The chain couples TRBV4-3 to TRBJ2-7, with D possibly being TRBD1 or TRBD2 (5 bases each). Per the germline V gene, CDR1 is LGHNA and CDR2 is YSLEER. V gave up 4 bases and J gave up 6 bases, with 13 bases separating them. The CDR3 runs to 13 residues. CDR3 region: CASSPTGTAEQYF. The CDR3 DNA reads as TGCGCCAGCAGCCCTACGGGGACGGCCGAGCAGTACTTC.

By sample fraction, this clonotype is large (0.1 to 1%). The V and J genes are TRBV30 and TRBJ1-1; D gene uncertain. Deletions cut 4 bases from V and 3 bases from J, with 12 bases between. The CDR3 extends over 13 amino acids. Germline CDR1 and CDR2: GTSNPN and SVGIG (reference sequence). The CDR3 DNA reads as TGTGCCTGGACCCCTGGCAGTCACACTGAAGCTTTCTTT. This codes for CAWTPGSHTEAFF.

V is TRBV11-1 and J is TRBJ1-1; D possibly corresponds to TRBD1 (6 bases). The CDR3 contains 14 residues. Germline V gene data show CDR1 as SGHAT and CDR2 as FQDESV (reference sequence). V was trimmed by 5 bases and J by 0 bases, leaving 10 bases between them. This CDR3 reads CASSATGLNTEAFF. CDR3 nucleotides: TGTGCCAGCAGCGCCACAGGGCTGAACACTGAAGCTTTCTTT. The whole variable domain, remainder taken from reference TRBV11-1 and TRBJ1-1, is EAEVAQSPRYKITEKSQAVAFWCDPISGHATLYWYRQILGQGPELLVQFQDESVVDDSQLPKDRFSAERLKGVDSTLKIQPAELGDSAMYLCASSATGLNTEAFFGQGTRLTVV.

This clonotype is deemed medium-sized. The gene calls are TRBV12-3 or TRBV12-4 and TRBJ1-2, with D possibly being TRBD1 (5 bases). CDR3 length equals 15 residues. The V and J ends lost 5 bases and 0 bases respectively, with 13 bases between them. The CDR3 here is CASSKQVLTNYGYTF. The CDR3 DNA reads as TGTGCCAGCAGTAAACAGGTCCTCACTAACTATGGCTACACCTTC.

Sample share makes this clonotype large. This sequence joins TRBV6-1 and TRBJ1-3, with D unresolved. CDR1 and CDR2 (germline): MNHNS, SASEGT. V gave up 6 bases and J gave up 0 bases, with 12 bases separating them. The CDR3 is 15 amino acids. This CDR3 reads CASRQEGISGNTIYF. CDR3 DNA: TGTGCCAGCAGGCAGGAGGGCATCTCTGGAAACACCATATATTTT.

The sample holds a few counts of this clonotype. The chain combines TRBV13 with TRBJ1-1; D is unresolved. CDR1 is PRHDT and CDR2 is FYEKMQ in the germline V gene (reference sequence). The V end was cut by 3 bases, the J end by 1 base, with 9 bases between. The CDR3 covers 14 residues. The CDR3 coding sequence is TGTGCCAGCAGCTTCGAGCAGAAGAACACTGAAGCTTTCTTT. It codes for CASSFEQKNTEAFF.

The chain uses TRBV11-2 and TRBJ2-1; 7 bases are shared with TRBD1. In germline, CDR1 is SGHAT, CDR2 FQNNGV. V lost 5 bases, J lost 2 bases, and 3 bases stayed unmatched. There are 14 residues in the CDR3. The CDR3 sequence is CASSRGTAYNEQFF. Here the CDR3 DNA reads TGTGCCAGCAGCCGTGGGACAGCCTACAATGAGCAGTTCTTC.

The CDR3 loop is CATSDLSSGGLHEQFF. The CDR3 DNA follows: TGTGCCACCAGTGATTTGAGTAGCGGGGGGCTTCATGAGCAGTTCTTC. V and J are TRBV24-1 and TRBJ2-1; TRBD2 matches 10 bases. The V and J ends lost 0 bases and 8 bases, in that order; junction bases with no gene match: 6. The CDR3 runs 16 residues. The germline CDR1 and CDR2 sequences are KGHDR and SFDVKD.

This clonotype was detected only a few times. The CDR3 is CSASPSGAYNEQFF. CDR3 sequence (DNA): TGCAGTGCTAGTCCTAGCGGGGCCTACAATGAGCAGTTCTTC. This chain joins TRBV20-1 and TRBJ2-1, with TRBD2 matching 9 bases. V lost 3 bases, J lost 2 bases, and 2 bases stayed unmatched. Germline V lookup: CDR1 DFQATT, CDR2 SNEGSKA (reference sequence). The CDR3 spans 14 residues.

V gene TRBV5-4 combines with J gene TRBJ1-4, with no clear D. Trimming took off 0 bases at V and 5 bases at J, with 8 bases between the two ends. Germline values: CDR1 SGHNT, CDR2 YYREEE (reference sequence). This CDR3 has 14 amino acids. Written as DNA, the CDR3 is TGTGCCAGCAGCTTGGCTTTGGGGAATGAAAAACTGTTTTTT. Amino acid sequence: CASSLALGNEKLFF.

Sample share makes this clonotype medium-sized. The V call is TRBV6-2 or TRBV6-3, the J call TRBJ2-3; D might be TRBD2 (6 bases). CDR1 and CDR2 from the germline V gene are MNHEY and SVGEGT. The CDR3 has 15 residues. Trimming took 3 bases from V and 2 from J, leaving 12 bases between them. CDR3 sequence: CASSYSGGVTDTQYF. The CDR3 bases are TGTGCCAGCAGTTATAGCGGAGGGGTCACAGATACGCAGTATTTT.

This clonotype was seen a few times. The chain uses TRBV20-1 and TRBJ2-5, with 9 bases matching TRBD1. The CDR3 has 12 residues. V was clipped by 6 bases and J by 7 bases; unmatched bases: 6. Looked up from germline, CDR1 is DFQATT and CDR2 is SNEGSKA (reference sequence). This chain's CDR3 is CSAPRQGGTQYF. CDR3 DNA sequence: TGCAGTGCACCCCGACAGGGGGGGACCCAGTACTTC.

This clonotype was detected a few times. The chain uses TRBV18 and TRBJ1-2; D uncertain. The V gene's germline CDR1 is KGHSH and CDR2 LQKENI. CDR3 length equals 13 residues. V lost 2 bases and J lost 0, with 4 bases in between. The CDR3: CASSPAANYGYTF. The CDR3 DNA sequence: TGTGCCAGCTCACCAGCAGCTAACTATGGCTACACCTTC.

This clonotype turned up a few times. The rearrangement uses TRBV18 and TRBJ1-1, with a possible D match to TRBD1 (5 bases). The germline V gene encodes CDR1 KGHSH and CDR2 LQKENI. The ends were cut back, 7 bases at V and 0 bases at J, with 9 bases in the middle. CDR3 length equals 13 residues. CDR3 sequence: CASCVGLNTEAFF. For the CDR3, the DNA is TGTGCCAGCTGTGTGGGACTGAACACTGAAGCTTTCTTT.